This T cell receptor beta chain was sequenced in a study of blood T cell repertoires in COVID-19. Clones were read by immunoSEQ multiplex PCR, and TCRdb kept only the in-frame ones, dropping some. The sample contains approximately 350,000 clones, roughly 89% of which appear only once. This clonotype was sampled from a woman between 18 and 29 years old who had recovered from COVID-19. The sample taken for sequencing was peripheral blood.

DNA for the CDR3: TGTGCCAGCAGCTACGACAGGGGGCCTCGTGTTAGTCTGTTTTTT. This translates into CASSYDRGPRVSLFF. The chain recombines TRBV7-9 with TRBJ2-2, with TRBD1 matching over 10 bases. Trimming took 4 bases from V and 14 from J; bases not matched to a gene: 13. The germline CDR1 and CDR2 sequences are SEHNR and FQNEAQ (reference sequence). The CDR3 has 15 amino acids.